Each of the 13 T cell receptor beta chains below was sequenced from the same sample in a study of cytomegalovirus exposure and HLA in healthy donors (TCRdb year 2017). Libraries were made using the immunoSEQ multiplex PCR assay. The multiplex PCR relied on a mix of 60 forward primers for TCR Vbeta segments and 13 reverse primers for TCR Jbeta segments. Held by TCRdb, this immuneACCESS table contains in-frame sequences only and omits some clones. Under half of the omission traces to an unresolved V gene where checked; the cause of the rest is unknown. The sample records 200,000 to 250,000 clones, approximately 80% of which are singletons. About 1.4% of the sample belongs to the ten largest clones. Sample: PBMCs. These receptors were taken from a girl between 10 and 17 years old in good health and CMV-seronegative.

This sequence joins TRBV28 and TRBJ2-1; D is possibly TRBD2 (5 bases). CDR1 MDHEN and CDR2 SYDVKM come from the germline V gene. V dropped 2 bases and J dropped 7 bases, with 12 bases sitting between them. This CDR3 has 14 residues. The CDR3 spells CASSLDGVRNEQFF. As DNA, the CDR3 is TGTGCCAGCAGTTTAGACGGGGTAAGAAATGAGCAGTTCTTC.

The chain links TRBV7-9 to TRBJ2-1; weak D call: TRBD1 (6 bases). Germline V gene data show CDR1 as SEHNR and CDR2 as FQNEAQ (reference sequence). The CDR3 is made up of 15 amino acids. V lost 2 bases to trimming and J lost 7 bases, with 15 bases between them. The CDR3 DNA reads as TGTGCCAGCAGCTTATGGGACACAGCCGTGAATGAGCAGTTCTTC. Amino acid sequence: CASSLWDTAVNEQFF.

About this clone: Other DNA sequences of this sample code for an identical CDR3. The CDR3 sequence is CASAVPSGANVLTF. In nucleotides, the CDR3 is TGCGCCAGTGCAGTACCCTCTGGGGCCAACGTCCTGACTTTC. The gene calls are TRBV5-1 and TRBJ2-6; no firm D call. Germline V gene sequence: CDR1 SGHRS, CDR2 YFSETQ. This CDR3 contains 14 residues. The V gene lost 8 bases and the J gene lost 0 bases, with 9 bases spanning the gap.

The V gene is TRBV2, the J gene TRBJ2-2, with a weak D call TRBD1 (5 bases). Germline CDR1 and CDR2: SNHLY and FYNNEI. There are 12 residues in the CDR3. Trimming took 8 bases from V and 7 from J, leaving 11 bases between them. In DNA, the CDR3 is TGTGCCAGCGCCCAGGGCATCGGGGAGCTGTTTTTT. Residues: CASAQGIGELFF.

The gene calls are TRBV5-1 and TRBJ2-5, with 9 bases matching TRBD2. Germline V gene sequence: CDR1 SGHRS, CDR2 YFSETQ. This CDR3 has 14 residues. J was trimmed by 5 bases and V by 7 bases; bases with no gene match: 9. The CDR3 here is CASPVAGVRETQYF. The CDR3, as DNA: TGCGCCAGCCCTGTAGCGGGAGTGCGTGAGACCCAGTACTTC.

In this sample, this clone turned up a few times. V is TRBV5-4 and J is TRBJ1-2; 10 positions agree with TRBD1. Germline loops: CDR1 SGHNT, CDR2 YYREEE (reference sequence). The CDR3 loop spans 17 amino acids. Germline trimming cut 2 bases from V and 3 bases from J; bases unmatched to any gene: 10. The chain's CDR3 is CASSFSTGGLGDYGYTF. CDR3 sequence (DNA): TGTGCCAGCAGCTTCTCGACAGGGGGCTTAGGTGACTATGGCTACACCTTC. Full variable domain (missing parts from reference TRBV5-4 and TRBJ1-2): ETGVTQSPTHLIKTRGQQVTLRCSSQSGHNTVSWYQQALGQGPQFIFQYYREEENGRGNFPPRFSGLQFPNYSSELNVNALELDDSALYLCASSFSTGGLGDYGYTFGSGTRLTVV.

As for this clone: Other DNA sequences in the sample encode the same CDR3. The rearrangement joins TRBV27 to TRBJ1-6, with D tentatively TRBD1 (6 bases). Looked up from germline, CDR1 is MNHEY and CDR2 is SMNVEV (reference sequence). This CDR3 has 16 amino acids. The V and J ends lost 4 bases and 7 bases respectively, with 17 bases between them. CDR3 protein: CASSSQGHVLNSPLHF. For the CDR3, the DNA is TGTGCCAGCAGTTCACAGGGCCATGTCCTAAATTCACCCCTCCACTTT.

The chain carries TRBV11-3 and TRBJ2-7, with D hard to call. The CDR3 has 12 amino acids. The germline gives CDR1 SGHNT, CDR2 YENEEA. Trimming shortened V by 5 bases and J by 3 bases, and 8 bases separated the two germline ends. DNA for the CDR3: TGTGCCAGCAGCCTTAACGGCTACGAGCAGTACTTC. Amino acids: CASSLNGYEQYF.

This sequence joins TRBV7-2 and TRBJ1-5, with TRBD1 identical over 8 bases. Germline loops: CDR1 SGHTA, CDR2 FQGNSA. V was pared by 3 bases and J by 0 bases, with 4 bases of the junction left unmatched. The CDR3 totals 16 residues. The CDR3 DNA sequence: TGTGCCAGCAGCTTCCAGACAGGGGTTAGCAATCAGCCCCAGCATTTT. It is translated as CASSFQTGVSNQPQHF.

The chain combines TRBV30 with TRBJ1-1; no definite D call. This CDR3 spans 12 amino acids. With 4 bases removed from V and 4 bases from J, the gap between germline ends came to 10 bases. Germline V gene data show CDR1 as GTSNPN and CDR2 as SVGIG (reference sequence). The CDR3, as DNA: TGTGCCTGGAACCGGAGGGTCACTGAAGCTTTCTTT. It is translated as CAWNRRVTEAFF.

This sequence joins TRBV2 and TRBJ2-1; 8 bases are shared with TRBD2. This CDR3 contains 14 residues. Germline lookup yields CDR1 SNHLY and CDR2 FYNNEI. After removal of 7 bases from V and 10 bases from J, the junction contained 12 bases not matched to a gene. CDR3 coding DNA: TGTGCCAGCAACCCCGGGGGGGCAGGCCCAGAGCAGTTCTTC. This codes for CASNPGGAGPEQFF.

A word on this clone: The junction shows a germline mismatch at one end, possibly a read error. The V gene is TRBV28, the J gene TRBJ1-2; maybe TRBD1 (6 bases). CDR1 is MDHEN and CDR2 is SYDVKM in the germline V gene. CDR3 length: 15 residues. The CDR3 region is CASSSQQGHPYGHTF. CDR3 DNA: TGTGCCAGCAGTTCCCAGCAGGGACACCCCTATGGCCACACCTTC.

Only one count was recorded for this clone. This chain uses TRBV14 with TRBJ2-3; TRBD2 matches at 9 bases. V lost 5 bases and J lost 0; bases outside the gene matches: 3. Germline V gives CDR1 SGHDN, CDR2 FVKESK. The length of the CDR3 is 15 residues. CDR3: CASSSSGASTDTQYF. CDR3 bases: TGTGCCAGCAGCTCTAGCGGGGCTAGCACAGATACGCAGTATTTT.